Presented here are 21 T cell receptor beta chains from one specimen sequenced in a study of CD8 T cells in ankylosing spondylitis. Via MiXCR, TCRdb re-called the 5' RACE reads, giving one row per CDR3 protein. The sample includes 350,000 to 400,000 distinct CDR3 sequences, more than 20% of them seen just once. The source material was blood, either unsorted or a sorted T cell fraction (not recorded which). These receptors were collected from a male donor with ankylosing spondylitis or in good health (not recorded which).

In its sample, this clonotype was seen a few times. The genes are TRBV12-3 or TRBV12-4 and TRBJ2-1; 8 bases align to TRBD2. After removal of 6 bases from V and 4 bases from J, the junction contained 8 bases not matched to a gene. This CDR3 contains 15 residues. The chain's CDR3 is CASSSGGARYNEQFF. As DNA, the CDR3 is TGTGCCAGCAGCTCCGGGGGGGCCAGGTACAATGAGCAGTTCTTC.

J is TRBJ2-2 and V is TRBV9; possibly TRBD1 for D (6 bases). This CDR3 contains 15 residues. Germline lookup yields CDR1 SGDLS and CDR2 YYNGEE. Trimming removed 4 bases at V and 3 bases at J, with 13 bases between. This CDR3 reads CASSLGTNYTGELFF. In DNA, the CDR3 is TGTGCCAGCAGCCTCGGGACAAACTACACCGGGGAGCTGTTTTTT. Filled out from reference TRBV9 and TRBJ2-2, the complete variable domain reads DSGVTQTPKHLITATGQRVTLRCSPRSGDLSVYWYQQSLDQGLQFLIQYYNGEERAKGNILERFSAQQFPDLHSELNLSSLELGDSALYFCASSLGTNYTGELFFGEGSRLTVL.

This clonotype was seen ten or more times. Here the CDR3 DNA reads TGTGCCAGCAGTTTTGAAGCGGGGGGAAAAGAGACCCAGTACTTC. It translates to CASSFEAGGKETQYF. The chain has TRBV12-3 or TRBV12-4 and TRBJ2-5; the match to TRBD2 covers 9 bases. The V segment lost 3 bases and the J segment 3 bases; nucleotides outside the gene matches: 5. CDR3 length: 15 residues.

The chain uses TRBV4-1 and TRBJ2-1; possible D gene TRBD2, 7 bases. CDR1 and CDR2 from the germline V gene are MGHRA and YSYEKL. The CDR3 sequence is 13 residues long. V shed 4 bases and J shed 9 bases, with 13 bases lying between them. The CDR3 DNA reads TGCGCCAGCAGCCGAGGGGGGGCCGGTGAGCAGTTCTTC. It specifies CASSRGGAGEQFF.

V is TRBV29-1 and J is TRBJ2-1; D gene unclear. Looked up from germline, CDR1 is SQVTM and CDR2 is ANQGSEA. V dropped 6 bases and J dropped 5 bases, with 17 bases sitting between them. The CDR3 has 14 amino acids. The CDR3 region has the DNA TGCAGCGTCCCCACTCCTGACGGAAACAATGAGCAGTTCTTC. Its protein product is CSVPTPDGNNEQFF.

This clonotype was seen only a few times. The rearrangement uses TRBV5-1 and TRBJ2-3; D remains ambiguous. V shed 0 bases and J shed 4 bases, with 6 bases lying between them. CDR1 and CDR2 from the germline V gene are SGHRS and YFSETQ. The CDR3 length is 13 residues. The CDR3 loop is CASSLDSPDTQYF. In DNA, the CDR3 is TGCGCCAGCAGCTTGGACAGTCCAGATACGCAGTATTTT. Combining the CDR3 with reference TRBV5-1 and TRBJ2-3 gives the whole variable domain KAGVTQTPRYLIKTRGQQVTLSCSPISGHRSVSWYQQTPGQGLQFLFEYFSETQRNKGNFPGRFSGRQFSNSRSEMNVSTLELGDSALYLCASSLDSPDTQYFGPGTRLTVL.

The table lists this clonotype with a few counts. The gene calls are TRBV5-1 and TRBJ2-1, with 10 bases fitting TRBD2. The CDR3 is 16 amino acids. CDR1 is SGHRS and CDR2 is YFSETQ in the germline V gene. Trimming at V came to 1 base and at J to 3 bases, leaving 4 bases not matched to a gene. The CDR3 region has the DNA TGCGCCAGCAGCTTGTTAGCGGGGGGCCTCTACAATGAGCAGTTCTTC. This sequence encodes CASSLLAGGLYNEQFF.

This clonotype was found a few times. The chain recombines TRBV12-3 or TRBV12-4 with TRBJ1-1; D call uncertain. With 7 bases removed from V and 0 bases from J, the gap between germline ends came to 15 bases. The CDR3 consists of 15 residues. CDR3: CASTKTGLMNTEAFF. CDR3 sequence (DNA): TGTGCCAGCACCAAAACCGGGCTAATGAACACTGAAGCTTTCTTT.

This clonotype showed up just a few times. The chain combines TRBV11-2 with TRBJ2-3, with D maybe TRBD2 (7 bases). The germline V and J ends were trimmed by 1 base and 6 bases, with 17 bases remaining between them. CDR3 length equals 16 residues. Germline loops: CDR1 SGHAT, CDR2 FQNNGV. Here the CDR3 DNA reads TGTGCCAGCAGCTTAGTTCCTAGCGCGGGGGCCGATACGCAGTATTTT. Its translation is CASSLVPSAGADTQYF.

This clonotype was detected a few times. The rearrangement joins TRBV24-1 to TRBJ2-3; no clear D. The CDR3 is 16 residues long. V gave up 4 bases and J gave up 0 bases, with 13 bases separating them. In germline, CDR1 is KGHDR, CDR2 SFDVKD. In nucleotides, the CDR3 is TGTGCCACCAGTGACGAGTTATTCTCTAGCACAGATACGCAGTATTTT. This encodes CATSDELFSSTDTQYF.

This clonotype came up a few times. CDR3 nucleotide sequence: TGCGCCAGCAGCTTCGGGGGAGGAGTGTACGAGCAGTACTTC. This codes for CASSFGGGVYEQYF. V usage is TRBV5-1 and J usage is TRBJ2-7, with D possibly matching TRBD2 (6 bases). Per the germline V gene, CDR1 is SGHRS and CDR2 is YFSETQ. The CDR3 is 14 residues long. Trimming took 2 bases from V and 4 from J, leaving 13 bases between them.

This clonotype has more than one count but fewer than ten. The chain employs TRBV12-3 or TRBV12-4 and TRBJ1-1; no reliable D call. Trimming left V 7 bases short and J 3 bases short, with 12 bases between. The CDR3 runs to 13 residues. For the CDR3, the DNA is TGTGCCAGCAATGGGTTTTTAGACACTGAAGCTTTCTTT. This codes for CASNGFLDTEAFF.

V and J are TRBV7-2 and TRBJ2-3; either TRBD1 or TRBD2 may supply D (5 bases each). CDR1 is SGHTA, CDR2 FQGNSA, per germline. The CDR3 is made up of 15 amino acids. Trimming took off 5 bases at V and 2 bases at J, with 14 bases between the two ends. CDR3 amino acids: CASSRETDYTDTQYF. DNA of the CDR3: TGTGCCAGCAGCCGAGAGACAGACTACACAGATACGCAGTATTTT.

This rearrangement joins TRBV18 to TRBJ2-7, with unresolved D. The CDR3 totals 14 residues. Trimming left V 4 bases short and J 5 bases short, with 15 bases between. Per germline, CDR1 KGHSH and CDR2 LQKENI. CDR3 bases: TGTGCCAGCTCACAACCAATGCAGTTAGACGAGCAGTACTTC. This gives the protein CASSQPMQLDEQYF.

The CDR3 DNA reads as TGTGCCAGCGGGGACAGGGTCCACACTGAAGCTTTCTTT. Encoded protein: CASGDRVHTEAFF. The rearrangement uses TRBV6-1 and TRBJ1-1; 9 bases fit TRBD1. V lost 8 bases and J lost 3; bases outside the gene matches: 4. The CDR3 runs 13 residues. Per the germline V gene, CDR1 is MNHNS and CDR2 is SASEGT.

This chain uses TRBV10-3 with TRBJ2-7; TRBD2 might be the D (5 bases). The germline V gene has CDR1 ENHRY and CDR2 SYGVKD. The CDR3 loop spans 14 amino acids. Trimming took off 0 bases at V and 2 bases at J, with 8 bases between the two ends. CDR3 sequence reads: CAISESGSPYEQYF. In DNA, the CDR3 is TGTGCCATCAGTGAGTCAGGGAGCCCCTACGAGCAGTACTTC.

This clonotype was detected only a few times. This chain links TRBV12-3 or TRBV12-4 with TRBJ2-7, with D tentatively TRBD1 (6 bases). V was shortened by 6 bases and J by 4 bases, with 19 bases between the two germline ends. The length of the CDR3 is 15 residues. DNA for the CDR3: TGTGCCAGCAGCCTTACTGAACAGGGCGGATACGAGCAGTACTTC. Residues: CASSLTEQGGYEQYF.

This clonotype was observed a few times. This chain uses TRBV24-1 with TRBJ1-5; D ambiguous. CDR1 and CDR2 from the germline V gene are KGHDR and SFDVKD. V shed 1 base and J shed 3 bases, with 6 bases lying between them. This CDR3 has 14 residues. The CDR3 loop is CATSDFGANQPQHF. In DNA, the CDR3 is TGTGCCACCAGTGATTTTGGCGCCAATCAGCCCCAGCATTTT.

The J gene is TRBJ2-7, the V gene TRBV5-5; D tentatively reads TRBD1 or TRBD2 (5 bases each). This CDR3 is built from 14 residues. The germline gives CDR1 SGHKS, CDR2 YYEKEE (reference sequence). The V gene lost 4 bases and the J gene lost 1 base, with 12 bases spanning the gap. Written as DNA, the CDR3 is TGTGCCAGCAGCCATGGGACGGATTCCTACGAGCAGTACTTC. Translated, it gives CASSHGTDSYEQYF.

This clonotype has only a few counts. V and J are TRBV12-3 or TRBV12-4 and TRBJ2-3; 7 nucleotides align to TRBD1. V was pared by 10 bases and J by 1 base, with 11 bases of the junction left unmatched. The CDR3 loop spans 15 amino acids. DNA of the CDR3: TGTGCCACCTTCAATTTCGGGACAGGCACAGATACGCAGTATTTT. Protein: CATFNFGTGTDTQYF.

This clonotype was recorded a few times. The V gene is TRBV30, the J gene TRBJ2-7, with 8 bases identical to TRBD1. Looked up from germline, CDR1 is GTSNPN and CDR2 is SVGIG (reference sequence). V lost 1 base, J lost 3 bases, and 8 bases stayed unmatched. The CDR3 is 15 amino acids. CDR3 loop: CAWSARGQGHYEQYF. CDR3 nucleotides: TGTGCCTGGAGTGCCCGCGGACAGGGACACTACGAGCAGTACTTC.